This T cell receptor (beta chain) came from a study of blood T cell repertoires in COVID-19. Repertoires were generated with immunoSEQ multiplex PCR, while TCRdb's copy carries only in-frame clones and drops some. The table has about 160,000 clones, roughly 85% seen once. The V segment lost 5 bases and the J segment 16 bases; nucleotides outside the gene matches: 5. The length of the CDR3 is 12 residues. The germline V gene has CDR1 SGHTA and CDR2 FQGNSA. Study members were between about 18 and 100 years old and lived in 20 to 30 US regions. In Cohort 3, a recovered donor had either two negative PCRs, clearance, or symptom resolution.

This TCR was sampled from a man aged 55 to 70 who had recovered from COVID-19. V gene TRBV7-2 combines with J gene TRBJ1-6, with 10 bases fitting TRBD1. Specimen: PBMCs or T cells enriched from blood (not recorded which). DNA for the CDR3: TGTGCCAGCAGCGGGGACAGGGGTCTACTCCACTTT. It translates to CASSGDRGLLHF.